A single sample is the source of the 12 T cell receptor beta chains below, sequenced in a study of T-cell reconstitution after alpha-beta-depleted transplantation in children. Preparation of the TCRbeta library was carried out with unique molecular identifiers. TCRdb processed the PCR reads anew with MiXCR; each CDR3 protein has one entry. The sample has 800,000 to 1,000,000 distinct CDR3 sequences, about 29% seen once. Sequencing used PBMCs, mostly from graft donor cells, obtained 360 days after TCRalphabeta/CD19-depleted stem cell transplant. The origin of the receptors is a boy under two years old who had a stem cell transplant for SCID, so the T cells may come from the graft donor.

V is TRBV18 and J is TRBJ2-5; tentative D call: TRBD2 (5 bases). The germline CDR1 and CDR2 sequences are KGHSH and LQKENI. With 2 bases removed from V and 2 bases from J, the gap between germline ends came to 15 bases. The CDR3 contains 16 residues. CDR3 in DNA: TGTGCCAGCTCACCAGGCACCCTCGAGGGACAAGAGACCCAGTACTTC. It codes for CASSPGTLEGQETQYF.

In its sample, this clonotype was seen a few times. The rearrangement links TRBV19 to TRBJ2-3, with 7 positions matching TRBD1. V shed 6 bases, J shed 1 base, and the junction held 4 bases outside the gene matches. CDR1 is LNHDA and CDR2 is SQIVND in the germline V gene (reference sequence). This CDR3 contains 14 residues. In nucleotides, the CDR3 is TGTGCCAGTAGGACAGGGCCCCGCACAGATACGCAGTATTTT. Protein sequence: CASRTGPRTDTQYF. Drawing the rest from reference TRBV19 and TRBJ2-3, the complete variable domain is DGGITQSPKYLFRKEGQNVTLSCEQNLNHDAMYWYRQDPGQGLRLIYYSQIVNDFQKGDIAEGYSVSREKKESFPLTVTSAQKNPTAFYLCASRTGPRTDTQYFGPGTRLTVL.

The chain has TRBV5-1 and TRBJ1-1; weak D call: TRBD1 (5 bases). The CDR3 has 15 amino acids. Trimming pared 0 bases from V and 1 base from J, leaving 10 bases between. The germline CDR1 and CDR2 sequences are SGHRS and YFSETQ. Written as DNA, the CDR3 is TGCGCCAGCAGCTTGGCCCCTCAGGGGAACACTGAAGCTTTCTTT. Amino acids: CASSLAPQGNTEAFF.

The gene calls are TRBV29-1 and TRBJ2-3; 13 bases are shared with TRBD2. CDR3 length: 13 amino acids. Trimming took 8 bases from V and 5 from J; bases not matched to a gene: 4. The germline V gene has CDR1 SQVTM and CDR2 ANQGSEA. CDR3 sequence: CSFRTSGGDTQYF. Written as DNA, the CDR3 is TGCAGCTTCAGGACTAGCGGGGGAGATACGCAGTATTTT.

This clonotype was counted a few times. The CDR3 protein is CASSSRGTDIKSRSYEQYF. The DNA for the CDR3 is TGTGCCAGCAGTTCGCGAGGGACAGACATTAAATCCCGCTCCTACGAGCAGTACTTC. The chain recombines TRBV27 with TRBJ2-7, with 7 nucleotides matching TRBD1. This CDR3 is 19 amino acids long. The germline V gene encodes CDR1 MNHEY and CDR2 SMNVEV (reference sequence). V lost 4 bases to trimming and J lost 0 bases; unmatched junction nucleotides: 18.

In DNA form, the CDR3 reads TGTGCCAGCGGGGGGAGCGACACTGAAGCTTTCTTT. Its translation is CASGGSDTEAFF. The rearrangement joins TRBV2 to TRBJ1-1, with D tentatively TRBD1 (5 bases). Trimming took off 8 bases at V and 3 bases at J, with 10 bases between the two ends. In germline, CDR1 is SNHLY, CDR2 FYNNEI. The CDR3 runs to 12 residues. Complete variable domain (other parts from reference TRBV2 and TRBJ1-1): EPEVTQTPSHQVTQMGQEVILRCVPISNHLYFYWYRQILGQKVEFLVSFYNNEISEKSEIFDDQFSVERPDGSNFTLKIRSTKLEDSAMYFCASGGSDTEAFFGQGTRLTVV.

This clonotype was seen only a few times. V gene TRBV6-5 combines with J gene TRBJ1-6; D remains unclear. The germline gives CDR1 MNHEY, CDR2 SVGAGI. V was clipped by 7 bases and J by 11 bases, with 9 bases between them. This CDR3 spans 11 amino acids. The CDR3 protein is CASNLRPPLHF. CDR3 bases: TGTGCCAGCAACCTTCGACCACCCCTCCACTTT.

The V and J genes are TRBV29-1 and TRBJ1-2, with D possibly matching TRBD1 (6 bases). V shed 5 bases and J shed 4 bases, with 17 bases lying between them. This CDR3 contains 14 residues. Germline CDR1 SQVTM, CDR2 ANQGSEA. This CDR3 is CSVRGAGTVYGYTF. The CDR3 DNA is TGCAGCGTTAGGGGGGCCGGGACTGTCTATGGCTACACCTTC.

Only a few counts were recorded for this clonotype. The chain has TRBV6-1 and TRBJ2-7; perhaps D is TRBD1 or TRBD2 (5 bases each). This CDR3 is built from 13 residues. Germline V lookup: CDR1 MNHNS, CDR2 SASEGT. Trimming took off 6 bases at V and 9 bases at J, with 18 bases between the two ends. The CDR3 region is CASSPGAHQGQYF. CDR3 DNA: TGTGCCAGCAGCCCCGGGGCCCATCAAGGGCAGTACTTC.

Written as DNA, the CDR3 is TGTGCCAGTAAAGACAGCCTTTGGACCTACGAGCAGTACTTC. Its protein product is CASKDSLWTYEQYF. This chain connects TRBV27 to TRBJ2-7; TRBD1 might be the D (5 bases). In germline, CDR1 is MNHEY, CDR2 SMNVEV (reference sequence). This CDR3 has 14 residues. V lost 9 bases, J lost 2 bases, and 17 bases lay in between.

V usage is TRBV10-3 and J usage is TRBJ2-2; 8 bases align to TRBD2. Germline V gene lookup returns CDR1 ENHRY and CDR2 SYGVKD. The CDR3 is 14 amino acids. V was pared by 6 bases and J by 3 bases, with 3 bases of the junction left unmatched. The CDR3 spells CAIRAGADTGELFF. The CDR3 nucleotides read TGTGCCATCAGAGCGGGGGCCGACACCGGGGAGCTGTTTTTT.

The chain is built from TRBV4-1 and TRBJ2-3; 12 bases fit TRBD2. J gave up 4 bases and V 1 base, and 12 bases lay outside the gene matches. CDR3 length equals 19 residues. The germline V gene encodes CDR1 MGHRA and CDR2 YSYEKL. In nucleotides, the CDR3 is TGCGCCAGCAGCCAAGGGATCTGGCCCACTAGCGGGGGGTCAGATACGCAGTATTTT. It codes for CASSQGIWPTSGGSDTQYF.